The source of this T cell receptor (beta chain) is a study of blood T cells in healthy people across ages. Findings and caveats of the study: Estimated diversity across one million T cells was deemed an underestimate.

V was clipped by 5 bases and J by 2 bases; unmatched bases: 6. Germline loops: CDR1 SEHNR, CDR2 FQNEAQ (reference sequence). The CDR3 is made up of 15 amino acids. This clonotype was counted a few times. Antigen specificity is unknown. Together with a sample-barcoded 5' primer, a J-beta primer mix was included in a second PCR lasting about 7 to 12 cycles. Each CDR3 protein gets one entry after TCRdb re-called the 5' RACE reads with MiXCR. The data show hundreds of thousands of distinct CDR3 sequences, 20% to 25% seen once. The same sample was also studied in work on T cells of mothers and their children.

The rearrangement joins TRBV7-9 to TRBJ2-7, with TRBD1 matching over 10 bases. The sample taken for sequencing was blood. The receptor comes from a boy younger than 18 in good health. CDR3 coding DNA: TGTGCCAGCAGCAGACGGGACAGGGGTACCTACGAGCAGTACTTC. Its translation: CASSRRDRGTYEQYF.